Below, 18 T cell receptor beta chains from the same sample are listed, as sequenced in a study of early T cells in non-severe SARS-CoV-2 infection. TCRdb passed the 5' RACE reads through MiXCR, listing each CDR3 protein once. The data show tens of thousands of distinct CDR3 sequences, 7.7% seen once. Sequencing used whole blood. The source is an adult who was a healthcare worker with PCR-confirmed SARS-CoV-2 infection or an uninfected control (not recorded which).

The table lists this clonotype with many counts. This rearrangement joins TRBV5-1 to TRBJ2-5; D not certain. The V and J ends lost 4 bases and 1 base respectively, with 14 bases between them. Germline values: CDR1 SGHRS, CDR2 YFSETQ. CDR3 length: 15 residues. DNA of the CDR3: TGCGCCAGCAGCCCTTCAATATGGGGCCAAGAGACCCAGTACTTC. Residues: CASSPSIWGQETQYF.

The chain combines TRBV9 with TRBJ2-1; D perhaps matches TRBD2 (5 bases). Deletions cut 3 bases from V and 5 bases from J, with 18 bases between. The CDR3 contains 16 residues. Germline V lookup: CDR1 SGDLS, CDR2 YYNGEE. The CDR3 loop reads CASSDEGGLFNNEQFF. In DNA, the CDR3 is TGTGCCAGCAGCGATGAAGGAGGCCTCTTTAACAATGAGCAGTTCTTC.

This clonotype was counted ten times or more. The DNA of the CDR3 is TGTGCCAGCAGCTTCCGACACACCGGGGAGCTGTTTTTT. This gives the protein CASSFRHTGELFF. This chain links TRBV7-2 with TRBJ2-2; D uncertain. The V end was cut by 3 bases, the J end by 3 bases, with 5 bases between. The germline gives CDR1 SGHTA, CDR2 FQGNSA. CDR3 size: 13 residues.

This clonotype was seen many times. The chain has TRBV7-2 and TRBJ2-7; 8 nucleotides line up with TRBD2. Trimming at V came to 4 bases and at J to 0 bases, leaving 5 bases not matched to a gene. The CDR3 is 15 residues long. Germline V gives CDR1 SGHTA, CDR2 FQGNSA. CDR3 loop: CASSSRTSSSYEQYF. The CDR3 DNA sequence: TGTGCCAGCAGCTCTCGGACTAGCTCCTCCTACGAGCAGTACTTC.

The chain joins TRBV9 to TRBJ1-4; 9 nucleotides match TRBD1. Germline-derived CDR1 and CDR2 are SGDLS and YYNGEE. The CDR3 runs to 15 residues. Trimming took 2 bases from V and 4 from J; bases not matched to a gene: 3. CDR3 DNA sequence: TGTGCCAGCAGCGTGACGGGACAGGGTAATGAAAAACTGTTTTTT. It encodes CASSVTGQGNEKLFF.

This clonotype has a handful of counts. The chain is built from TRBV20-1 and TRBJ2-7; 11 bases are shared with TRBD2. J lost 7 bases, V lost 2 bases, and 10 bases had no gene match. Looked up from germline, CDR1 is DFQATT and CDR2 is SNEGSKA (reference sequence). The CDR3 has 15 residues. In DNA, the CDR3 is TGCAGTGCTAGATCCCCACTAGCGGGAGTTAGGGAGCAGTACTTC. This encodes CSARSPLAGVREQYF.

The chain carries TRBV7-8 and TRBJ2-5; D might be TRBD1 (8 bases). Germline V gives CDR1 SGHVS, CDR2 FQNEAQ. V was trimmed by 5 bases and J by 5 bases, leaving 21 bases between them. The CDR3 loop spans 16 amino acids. DNA for the CDR3: TGTGCCAGCAGCCAGTGGTTACAGGGGGAGGGGGAGACCCAGTACTTC. Translating it yields CASSQWLQGEGETQYF.

In its sample, this clonotype was seen a few times. The chain has TRBV9 and TRBJ2-1; 7 bases map to TRBD2. The V segment lost 0 bases and the J segment 7 bases; nucleotides outside the gene matches: 13. Germline assignment: CDR1 SGDLS and CDR2 YYNGEE. The CDR3 is made up of 17 amino acids. The CDR3 protein is CASSVAPLANMGNEQFF. The CDR3 DNA is TGTGCCAGCAGCGTAGCTCCACTAGCGAACATGGGGAATGAGCAGTTCTTC.

V usage is TRBV19 and J usage is TRBJ2-1, with TRBD2 matching 12 bases. The CDR3 loop spans 15 amino acids. The trim removed 5 bases at V and 8 bases at J, leaving 7 bases unmatched. Per germline, CDR1 LNHDA and CDR2 SQIVND (reference sequence). The CDR3 region has the DNA TGTGCCAGTAGTCCGACTAGCGGGAGTATGTATGAGCAGTTCTTC. Translating it yields CASSPTSGSMYEQFF. Variable domain in full (rest from reference TRBV19 and TRBJ2-1): DGGITQSPKYLFRKEGQNVTLSCEQNLNHDAMYWYRQDPGQGLRLIYYSQIVNDFQKGDIAEGYSVSREKKESFPLTVTSAQKNPTAFYLCASSPTSGSMYEQFFGPGTRLTVL.

This clonotype was counted once. This chain uses TRBV9 with TRBJ2-1; unclear D gene. Looked up from germline, CDR1 is SGDLS and CDR2 is YYNGEE. V was shortened by 0 bases and J by 2 bases, with 12 bases between the two germline ends. This CDR3 is 16 amino acids long. As DNA, the CDR3 is TGTGCCAGCAGCGTAGGACCCTTCCCGGCCTACAATGAGCAGTTCTTC. Its translation is CASSVGPFPAYNEQFF.

The V and J genes are TRBV7-3 and TRBJ2-3, with 8 bases fitting TRBD2. The CDR3 has 17 residues. The germline gives CDR1 SGHTA, CDR2 FQGTGA. Unmatched junction bases numbered 5, after V lost 0 bases and J lost 0 bases. CDR3 sequence reads: CASSLTRASGSTDTQYF. In DNA form, the CDR3 reads TGTGCCAGCAGCTTAACGAGGGCTAGCGGGAGCACAGATACGCAGTATTTT.

This clonotype was observed many times. This chain links TRBV28 with TRBJ2-7; D possibly uses TRBD1 or TRBD2 (6 bases each). CDR3 length: 15 residues. Between the trimmed V and J ends, which lost 1 base and 2 bases, there was a span of 12 bases. From germline, CDR1 is MDHEN and CDR2 SYDVKM. CDR3 coding DNA: TGTGCCAGCAGTTTATACGGGGGACACACCTACGAGCAGTACTTC. It translates to CASSLYGGHTYEQYF.

The J gene is TRBJ1-1, the V gene TRBV29-1, with 7 bases that match TRBD1. J lost 4 bases, V lost 6 bases, and 11 bases had no gene match. Looked up from germline, CDR1 is SQVTM and CDR2 is ANQGSEA. The CDR3 length is 14 residues. The CDR3 here is CSVSRQGGSTEAFF. The CDR3 nucleotides read TGCAGCGTCTCCCGACAGGGTGGGTCCACTGAAGCTTTCTTT.

This clonotype came up many times. Here the CDR3 reads CASSSGQGIQYF. The DNA for the CDR3 is TGTGCCAGCAGTTCGGGACAGGGAATTCAGTACTTC. The chain couples TRBV2 to TRBJ2-7; TRBD1 matches at 9 bases. The CDR3 loop spans 12 amino acids. The germline CDR1 and CDR2 sequences are SNHLY and FYNNEI. After removal of 5 bases from V and 10 bases from J, the junction contained 6 bases not matched to a gene. Drawing the rest from reference TRBV2 and TRBJ2-7, the complete variable domain is EPEVTQTPSHQVTQMGQEVILRCVPISNHLYFYWYRQILGQKVEFLVSFYNNEISEKSEIFDDQFSVERPDGSNFTLKIRSTKLEDSAMYFCASSSGQGIQYFGPGTRLTVT.

Many counts were recorded for this clonotype. The chain's CDR3 is CASSSRRETQYF. Here the CDR3 DNA reads TGTGCCAGCAGTTCCCGCCGAGAGACCCAGTACTTC. The V and J genes are TRBV6-6 and TRBJ2-5; D gene ambiguous. V was cut by 4 bases and J by 4 bases, with 7 bases left in between. The CDR3 has 12 residues. Germline V gives CDR1 MNHNY, CDR2 SVGAGI (reference sequence).

This clonotype has a handful of counts. In DNA, the CDR3 is TGTGCCAGCAGCTTGCTGACAGGGATGGGGGAGCAGTACTTC. Translation gives CASSLLTGMGEQYF. V usage is TRBV12-3 or TRBV12-4 and J usage is TRBJ2-7; TRBD1 matches 7 bases. The CDR3 runs 14 residues. V shed 6 bases, J shed 7 bases, and the junction held 12 bases outside the gene matches.

This clonotype was observed a handful of times. This sequence joins TRBV25-1 and TRBJ1-3; D is unclear. CDR3 size: 13 residues. Deletions cut 3 bases from V and 4 bases from J, with 7 bases between. Looked up from germline, CDR1 is MGHDK and CDR2 is SYGVNS. The CDR3 loop reads CASSDSPGNTIYF. CDR3 DNA: TGTGCCAGCAGTGACTCTCCCGGAAACACCATATATTTT.

This clonotype came up a few times. The genes are TRBV2 and TRBJ1-2; D gene unclear. Germline values: CDR1 SNHLY, CDR2 FYNNEI. The CDR3 runs 11 residues. Deletions cut 5 bases from V and 5 bases from J, with 6 bases between. The DNA of the CDR3 is TGTGCCAGCAGTCCACTGTATGGCTACACCTTC. It is translated as CASSPLYGYTF.